One and the same sample provided the 15 T cell receptor beta chains below, sequenced in a study of control samples from healthy donors and cancer patients. Measured with immunoSEQ multiplex PCR; TCRdb has only the in-frame clones, and not every one. The sample holds 150,000 to 200,000 clones; roughly 89% are singletons and the top ten take about 1.6%. The sequencing sample was made of blood. The receptors here all came from a woman aged 25 to 39 in good health.

V and J are TRBV5-1 and TRBJ1-1, with D perhaps matching TRBD1 (5 bases). There are 13 residues in the CDR3. V was clipped by 3 bases and J by 0 bases, with 6 bases between them. Germline values: CDR1 SGHRS, CDR2 YFSETQ. The CDR3 sequence: CASSWDVNTEAFF. CDR3 DNA sequence: TGCGCCAGCAGCTGGGACGTGAACACTGAAGCTTTCTTT. Variable domain in full (rest from reference TRBV5-1 and TRBJ1-1): KAGVTQTPRYLIKTRGQQVTLSCSPISGHRSVSWYQQTPGQGLQFLFEYFSETQRNKGNFPGRFSGRQFSNSRSEMNVSTLELGDSALYLCASSWDVNTEAFFGQGTRLTVV.

The chain combines TRBV7-6 with TRBJ1-3; 9 positions match TRBD1. From germline, CDR1 is SGHVS and CDR2 FNYEAQ. J lost 4 bases, V lost 3 bases, and 4 bases had no gene match. The CDR3 has 15 residues. The CDR3 bases are TGTGCCAGCAGCTTGGCGACAGGGGGAGGAAACACCATATATTTT. Protein sequence: CASSLATGGGNTIYF.

This rearrangement joins TRBV30 to TRBJ1-1; weak D call: TRBD1 (5 bases). CDR1 is GTSNPN and CDR2 is SVGIG in the germline V gene (reference sequence). V lost 3 bases and J lost 1, with 9 bases in between. The CDR3 sequence is 13 residues long. The CDR3 region is CAWSRGANTEAFF. The CDR3 nucleotides are TGTGCCTGGAGCCGAGGGGCGAACACTGAAGCTTTCTTT.

The chain is built from TRBV20-1 and TRBJ1-5; D ambiguous. This CDR3 region has 13 residues. Germline V lookup: CDR1 DFQATT, CDR2 SNEGSKA (reference sequence). Deletions cut 3 bases from V and 3 bases from J, with 9 bases between. CDR3 loop: CSASLGPNQPQHF. The CDR3 DNA follows: TGCAGTGCTAGTCTGGGTCCCAATCAGCCCCAGCATTTT.

The chain carries TRBV19 and TRBJ2-6; D ambiguous. V was shortened by 6 bases and J by 0 bases, with 6 bases between the two germline ends. This CDR3 has 14 amino acids. In germline, CDR1 is LNHDA, CDR2 SQIVND (reference sequence). CDR3 DNA: TGTGCCAGTAGGGACGGCTCTGGGGCCAACGTCCTGACTTTC. Translation: CASRDGSGANVLTF.

V gene TRBV4-1 combines with J gene TRBJ1-5; 7 bases match TRBD1. Germline V lookup: CDR1 MGHRA, CDR2 YSYEKL. V shed 3 bases, J shed 7 bases, and the junction held 6 bases outside the gene matches. The CDR3 is made up of 14 amino acids. CDR3 nucleotides: TGCGCCAGCAGCCAGACAGGGTATAGCCAGCCCCAGCATTTT. Translation gives CASSQTGYSQPQHF.

The genes are TRBV6-5 and TRBJ2-2; unclear D gene. The V and J ends lost 6 bases and 4 bases respectively, with 6 bases between them. This CDR3 has 12 amino acids. CDR1 and CDR2 (germline): MNHEY, SVGAGI. The CDR3 region has the DNA TGTGCCAGCAGAAGTGGCACCGGGGAGCTGTTTTTT. Protein product: CASRSGTGELFF.

This sequence joins TRBV7-9 and TRBJ2-3, with 8 bases aligning to TRBD2. The germline V gene has CDR1 SEHNR and CDR2 FQNEAQ (reference sequence). With 2 bases clipped from V and 2 bases from J, the junction kept 6 bases outside the gene matches. This CDR3 is built from 16 residues. The chain's CDR3 is CASSLIGSGTTDTQYF. In DNA form, the CDR3 reads TGTGCCAGCAGCTTAATAGGTAGCGGGACCACAGATACGCAGTATTTT. The full variable domain, completed using reference TRBV7-9 and TRBJ2-3, is DTGVSQNPRHKITKRGQNVTFRCDPISEHNRLYWYRQTLGQGPEFLTYFQNEAQLEKSRLLSDRFSAERPKGSFSTLEIQRTEQGDSAMYLCASSLIGSGTTDTQYFGPGTRLTVL.

The chain uses TRBV6-5 and TRBJ2-5; D may be TRBD2 (6 bases). The CDR3 has 13 amino acids. Trimming cost V 5 bases and J 5 bases, with 12 bases left between them. Germline values: CDR1 MNHEY, CDR2 SVGAGI. The chain's CDR3 is CASSNRLGETQYF. CDR3 nucleotide sequence: TGTGCCAGCAGTAACCGACTAGGGGAGACCCAGTACTTC.

The chain has TRBV2 and TRBJ1-1, with 7 bases lining up with TRBD1. The CDR3 has 15 amino acids. With 0 bases clipped from V and 4 bases from J, the junction kept 5 bases outside the gene matches. Germline V gene sequence: CDR1 SNHLY, CDR2 FYNNEI. The CDR3 nucleotides are TGTGCCAGCAGTGAAGCGCGTCAGGGGGGCACTGAAGCTTTCTTT. This codes for CASSEARQGGTEAFF.

The chain uses TRBV19 and TRBJ2-1, with TRBD2 identical over 15 bases. Germline values: CDR1 LNHDA, CDR2 SQIVND (reference sequence). Trimming took 6 bases from V and 7 from J; bases not matched to a gene: 10. The CDR3 contains 17 residues. As DNA, the CDR3 is TGTGCCAGTAGGGATAGGACTAGCGGGAGGGCTGGTAATGAGCAGTTCTTC. Translated: CASRDRTSGRAGNEQFF.

The chain combines TRBV19 with TRBJ1-1; D not certain. CDR1 is LNHDA, CDR2 SQIVND, per germline (reference sequence). Trimming pared 5 bases from V and 1 base from J, leaving 5 bases between. The CDR3 is 12 amino acids. The CDR3 DNA reads as TGTGCCAGTAGTTCCGGGAACACTGAAGCTTTCTTT. This codes for CASSSGNTEAFF.

The CDR3 nucleotides are TGTGCCAGCAGCTTAGGTGCGGGAGAAACCTACGAGCAGTACTTC. This translates into CASSLGAGETYEQYF. The chain couples TRBV7-9 to TRBJ2-7; 7 nucleotides line up with TRBD2. Germline V lookup: CDR1 SEHNR, CDR2 FQNEAQ (reference sequence). The CDR3 has 15 amino acids. Trimming took 1 base from V and 2 from J; bases not matched to a gene: 5.

This sequence joins TRBV5-1 and TRBJ1-1; 11 bases align to TRBD1. The germline CDR1 and CDR2 sequences are SGHRS and YFSETQ. The V segment lost 4 bases and the J segment 5 bases; nucleotides outside the gene matches: 7. This CDR3 comprises 15 residues. CDR3: CASSLGQGARTEAFF. DNA for the CDR3: TGCGCCAGCAGCCTCGGACAGGGGGCTCGTACTGAAGCTTTCTTT.

The chain combines TRBV9 with TRBJ2-5, with 10 bases identical to TRBD2. Germline CDR1 reads SGDLS; CDR2 reads YYNGEE. The CDR3 is 16 amino acids. Germline trimming cut 0 bases from V and 4 bases from J; bases unmatched to any gene: 6. The CDR3 loop is CASSVGLAGVRETQYF. DNA for the CDR3: TGTGCCAGCAGCGTAGGGCTAGCGGGGGTTAGAGAGACCCAGTACTTC.